Sequencing of this TCR beta chain was carried out in a study of T cell repertoires in cytomegalovirus infection. Findings and caveats of the study: Dominating the ex vivo response were HLA-C-restricted CMV-specific TCR beta clonotypes.

CDR1 is ENHRY and CDR2 is SYGVKD in the germline V gene. The CDR3 contains 14 residues. V trimming: 3 bases; J trimming: 8 bases; junction bases outside the gene matches: 3. TCRdb passed the reads through MiXCR, listing each CDR3 protein once. The sample carries roughly 250,000 distinct CDR3 sequences, around 12% recorded once. The table lists this clonotype with a few counts. The target antigen is unknown. Sequenced: PBMCs. The TCR sequence derives from a human donor in good health (CMV status not recorded). Some clones in this sample may be carry-over from other donors' samples. V is TRBV10-3 and J is TRBJ1-6; 8 nucleotides agree with TRBD1. CDR3 bases: TGTGCCATCAGTGAATCAGGGGGCGATTCACCCCTCCACTTT. Translating it yields CAISESGGDSPLHF.